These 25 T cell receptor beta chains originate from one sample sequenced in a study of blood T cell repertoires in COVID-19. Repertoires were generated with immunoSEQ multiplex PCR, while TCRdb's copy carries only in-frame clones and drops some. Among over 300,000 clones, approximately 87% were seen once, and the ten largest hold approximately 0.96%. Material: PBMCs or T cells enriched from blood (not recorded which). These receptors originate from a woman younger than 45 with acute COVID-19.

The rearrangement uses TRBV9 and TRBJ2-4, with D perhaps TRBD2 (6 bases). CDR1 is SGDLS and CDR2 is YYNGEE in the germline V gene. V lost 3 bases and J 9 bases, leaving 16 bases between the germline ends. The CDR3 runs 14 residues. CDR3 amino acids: CASSATGTQTIQYF. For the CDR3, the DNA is TGTGCCAGCAGCGCGACCGGGACTCAAACCATTCAGTACTTC. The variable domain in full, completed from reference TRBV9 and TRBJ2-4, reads DSGVTQTPKHLITATGQRVTLRCSPRSGDLSVYWYQQSLDQGLQFLIQYYNGEERAKGNILERFSAQQFPDLHSELNLSSLELGDSALYFCASSATGTQTIQYFGAGTRLSVL.

In DNA form, the CDR3 reads TGTGCCAGCTCACCCGCGTCACGTCGGAACACTGAAGCTTTCTTT. Its translation: CASSPASRRNTEAFF. The chain combines TRBV18 with TRBJ1-1; no reliable D call. V was trimmed by 3 bases and J by 1 base, leaving 12 bases between them. This CDR3 region has 15 residues. Germline values: CDR1 KGHSH, CDR2 LQKENI.

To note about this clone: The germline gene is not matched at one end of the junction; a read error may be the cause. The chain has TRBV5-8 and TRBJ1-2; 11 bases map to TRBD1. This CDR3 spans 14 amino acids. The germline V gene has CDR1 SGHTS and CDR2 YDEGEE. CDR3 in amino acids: CASSFSGTGGTGFF. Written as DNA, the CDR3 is TGTGCCAGCAGCTTCTCCGGGACAGGGGGAACCGGCTTCTTC. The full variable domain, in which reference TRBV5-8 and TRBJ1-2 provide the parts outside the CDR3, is EAGVTQSPTHLIKTRGQQATLRCSPISGHTSVYWYQQALGLGLQFLLWYDEGEERNRGNFPPRFSGRQFPNYSSELNVNALELEDSALYLCASSFSGTGGTGFFGSGTRLTVV.

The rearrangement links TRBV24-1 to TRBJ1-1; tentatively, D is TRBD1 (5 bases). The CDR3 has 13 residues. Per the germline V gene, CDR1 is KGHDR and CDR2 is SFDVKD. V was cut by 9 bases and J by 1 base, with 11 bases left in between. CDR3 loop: CATAAGRNTEAFF. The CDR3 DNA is TGTGCCACCGCGGCGGGGCGGAACACTGAAGCTTTCTTT.

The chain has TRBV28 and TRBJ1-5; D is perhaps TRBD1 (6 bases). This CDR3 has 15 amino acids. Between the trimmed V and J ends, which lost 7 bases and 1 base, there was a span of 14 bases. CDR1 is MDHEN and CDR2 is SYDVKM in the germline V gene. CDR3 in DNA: TGTGCCAGCACCTTATGGGGGACAAGCAATCAGCCCCAGCATTTT. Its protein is CASTLWGTSNQPQHF. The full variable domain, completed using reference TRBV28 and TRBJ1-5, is DVKVTQSSRYLVKRTGEKVFLECVQDMDHENMFWYRQDPGLGLRLIYFSYDVKMKEKGDIPEGYSVSREKKERFSLILESASTNQTSMYLCASTLWGTSNQPQHFGDGTRLSIL.

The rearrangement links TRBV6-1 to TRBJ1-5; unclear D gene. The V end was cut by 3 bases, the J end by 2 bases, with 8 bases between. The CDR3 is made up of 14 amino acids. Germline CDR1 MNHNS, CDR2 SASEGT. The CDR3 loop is CASSESQGNQPQHF. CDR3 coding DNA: TGTGCCAGCAGTGAGAGCCAGGGCAATCAGCCCCAGCATTTT.

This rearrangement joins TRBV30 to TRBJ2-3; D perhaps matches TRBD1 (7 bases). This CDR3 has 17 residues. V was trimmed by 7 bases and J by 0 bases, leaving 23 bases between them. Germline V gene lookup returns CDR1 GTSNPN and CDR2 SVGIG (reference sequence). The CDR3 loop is CALGQADGGLSTDTQYF. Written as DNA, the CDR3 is TGTGCCTTAGGACAGGCTGATGGGGGGCTTAGCACAGATACGCAGTATTTT.

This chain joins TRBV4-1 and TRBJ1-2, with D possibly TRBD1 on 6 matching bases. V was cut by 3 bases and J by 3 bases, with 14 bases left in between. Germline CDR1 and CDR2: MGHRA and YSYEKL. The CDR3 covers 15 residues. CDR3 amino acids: CASSQRQDTDYGYTF. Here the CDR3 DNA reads TGCGCCAGCAGCCAGAGACAGGATACAGACTATGGCTACACCTTC.

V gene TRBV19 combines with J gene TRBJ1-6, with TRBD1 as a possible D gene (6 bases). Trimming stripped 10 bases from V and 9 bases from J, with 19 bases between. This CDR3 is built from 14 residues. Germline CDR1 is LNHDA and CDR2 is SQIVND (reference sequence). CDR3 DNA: TGTGCCACCGCGGTGGGGGGGCGGAGTTCACCCCTCCACTTT. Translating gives CATAVGGRSSPLHF.

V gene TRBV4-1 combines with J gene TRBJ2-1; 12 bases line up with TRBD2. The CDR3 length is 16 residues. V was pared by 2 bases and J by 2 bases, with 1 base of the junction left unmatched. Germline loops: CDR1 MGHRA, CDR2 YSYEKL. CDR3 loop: CASSQLAGGPYNEQFF. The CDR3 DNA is TGCGCCAGCAGCCAACTAGCGGGGGGGCCCTACAATGAGCAGTTCTTC.

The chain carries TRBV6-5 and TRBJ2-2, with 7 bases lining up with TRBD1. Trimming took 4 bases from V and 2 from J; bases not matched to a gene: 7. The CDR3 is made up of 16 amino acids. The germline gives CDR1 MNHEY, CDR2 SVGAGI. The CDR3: CASSSWTGANTGELFF. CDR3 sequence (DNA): TGTGCCAGCAGTTCATGGACAGGAGCTAACACCGGGGAGCTGTTTTTT.

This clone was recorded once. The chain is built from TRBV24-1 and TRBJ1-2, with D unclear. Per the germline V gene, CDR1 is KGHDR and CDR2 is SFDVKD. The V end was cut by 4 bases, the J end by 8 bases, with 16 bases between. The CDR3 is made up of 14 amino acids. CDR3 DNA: TGTGCCACCAGTGACCCTCCCCAGGTTGGCGGCTACACCTTC. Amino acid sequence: CATSDPPQVGGYTF.

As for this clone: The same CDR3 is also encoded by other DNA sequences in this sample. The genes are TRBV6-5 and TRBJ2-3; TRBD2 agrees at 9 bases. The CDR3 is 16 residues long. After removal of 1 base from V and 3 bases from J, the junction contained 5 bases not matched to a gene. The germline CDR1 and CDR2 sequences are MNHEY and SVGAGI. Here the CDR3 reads CASSYFGGGATDTQYF. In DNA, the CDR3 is TGTGCCAGCAGTTACTTCGGCGGGGGGGCGACAGATACGCAGTATTTT.

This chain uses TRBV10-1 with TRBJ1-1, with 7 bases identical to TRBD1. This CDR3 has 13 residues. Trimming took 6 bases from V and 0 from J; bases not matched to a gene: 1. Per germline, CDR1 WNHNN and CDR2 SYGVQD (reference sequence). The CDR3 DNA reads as TGCGCCAGCAGGGGACAGATGAACACTGAAGCTTTCTTT. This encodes CASRGQMNTEAFF.

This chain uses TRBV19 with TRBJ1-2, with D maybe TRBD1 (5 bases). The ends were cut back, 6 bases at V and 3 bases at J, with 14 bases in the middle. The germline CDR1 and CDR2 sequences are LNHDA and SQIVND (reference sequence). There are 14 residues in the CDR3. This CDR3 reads CASRSQGTHYGYTF. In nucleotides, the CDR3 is TGTGCCAGTAGGTCTCAGGGTACCCACTATGGCTACACCTTC.

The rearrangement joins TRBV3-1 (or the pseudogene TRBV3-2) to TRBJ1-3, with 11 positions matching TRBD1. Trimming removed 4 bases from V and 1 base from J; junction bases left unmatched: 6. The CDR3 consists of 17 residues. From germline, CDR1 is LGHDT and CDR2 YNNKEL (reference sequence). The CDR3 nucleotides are TGTGCCAGCAGCCCAACGGGACAGGGGGTTTCTGGAAACACCATATATTTT. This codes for CASSPTGQGVSGNTIYF.

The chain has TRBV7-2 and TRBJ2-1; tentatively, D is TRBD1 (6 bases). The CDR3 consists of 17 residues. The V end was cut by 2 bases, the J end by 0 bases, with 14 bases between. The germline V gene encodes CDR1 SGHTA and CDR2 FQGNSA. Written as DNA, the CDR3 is TGTGCCAGCAGCTTACTGGGACACTTGAGCTCCTACAATGAGCAGTTCTTC. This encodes CASSLLGHLSSYNEQFF.

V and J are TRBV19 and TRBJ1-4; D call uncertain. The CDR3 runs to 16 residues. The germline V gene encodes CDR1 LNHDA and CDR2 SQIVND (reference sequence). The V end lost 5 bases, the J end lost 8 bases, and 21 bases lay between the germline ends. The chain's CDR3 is CASSLPTTQREEKLFF. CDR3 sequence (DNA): TGTGCCAGTAGTCTACCGACAACCCAACGTGAAGAAAAACTGTTTTTT. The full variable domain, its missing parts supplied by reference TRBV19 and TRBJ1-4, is DGGITQSPKYLFRKEGQNVTLSCEQNLNHDAMYWYRQDPGQGLRLIYYSQIVNDFQKGDIAEGYSVSREKKESFPLTVTSAQKNPTAFYLCASSLPTTQREEKLFFGSGTQLSVL.

DNA of the CDR3: TGTGCCACCTCGCGGCAGGGTACCGGGGAGCTGTTTTTT. The encoded protein is CATSRQGTGELFF. The chain has TRBV2 and TRBJ2-2, with D possibly being TRBD1 (5 bases). Germline CDR1 is SNHLY and CDR2 is FYNNEI. The CDR3 contains 13 residues. Trimming left V 10 bases short and J 5 bases short, with 14 bases between. Complete variable domain (other parts from reference TRBV2 and TRBJ2-2): EPEVTQTPSHQVTQMGQEVILRCVPISNHLYFYWYRQILGQKVEFLVSFYNNEISEKSEIFDDQFSVERPDGSNFTLKIRSTKLEDSAMYFCATSRQGTGELFFGEGSRLTVL.

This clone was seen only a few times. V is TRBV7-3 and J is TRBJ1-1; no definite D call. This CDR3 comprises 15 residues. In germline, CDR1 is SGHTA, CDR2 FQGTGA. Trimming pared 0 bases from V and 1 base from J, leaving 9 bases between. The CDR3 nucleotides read TGTGCCAGCAGCTTAACTCTGGCAGGGAACACTGAAGCTTTCTTT. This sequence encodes CASSLTLAGNTEAFF. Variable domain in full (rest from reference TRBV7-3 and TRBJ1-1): GAGVSQTPSNKVTEKGKYVELRCDPISGHTALYWYRQSLGQGPEFLIYFQGTGAADDSGLPNDRFFAVRPEGSVSTLKIQRTERGDSAVYLCASSLTLAGNTEAFFGQGTRLTVV.

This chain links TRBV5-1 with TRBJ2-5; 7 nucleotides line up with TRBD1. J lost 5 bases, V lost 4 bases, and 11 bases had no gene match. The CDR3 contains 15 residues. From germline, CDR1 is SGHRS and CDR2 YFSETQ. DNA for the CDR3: TGCGCCAGCAGCCCGACAGGGTTGTGGAGGGAGACCCAGTACTTC. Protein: CASSPTGLWRETQYF.

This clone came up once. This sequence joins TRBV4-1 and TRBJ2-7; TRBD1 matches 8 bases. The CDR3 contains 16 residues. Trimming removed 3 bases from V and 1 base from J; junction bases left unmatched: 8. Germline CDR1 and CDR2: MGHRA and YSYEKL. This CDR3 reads CASSHDYDRGSYEQYF. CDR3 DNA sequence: TGCGCCAGCAGCCATGATTACGACAGGGGATCCTACGAGCAGTACTTC.

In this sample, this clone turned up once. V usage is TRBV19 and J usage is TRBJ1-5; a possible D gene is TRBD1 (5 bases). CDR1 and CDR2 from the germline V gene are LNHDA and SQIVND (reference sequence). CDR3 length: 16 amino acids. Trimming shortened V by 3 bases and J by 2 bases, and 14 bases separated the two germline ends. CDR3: CASSILRQGGNQPQHF. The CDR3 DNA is TGTGCCAGTAGTATCTTGAGGCAGGGTGGCAATCAGCCCCAGCATTTT.

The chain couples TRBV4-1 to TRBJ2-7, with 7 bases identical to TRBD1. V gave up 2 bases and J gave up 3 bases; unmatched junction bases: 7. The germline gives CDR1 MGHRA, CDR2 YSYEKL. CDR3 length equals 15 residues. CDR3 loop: CASSQPGTEDYEQYF. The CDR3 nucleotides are TGCGCCAGCAGCCAACCTGGGACAGAGGACTACGAGCAGTACTTC.

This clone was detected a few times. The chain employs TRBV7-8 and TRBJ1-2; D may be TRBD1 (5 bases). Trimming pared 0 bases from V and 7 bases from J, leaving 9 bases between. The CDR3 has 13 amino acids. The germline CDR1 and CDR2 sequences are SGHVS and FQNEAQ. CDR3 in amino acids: CASSLAEGLGYTF. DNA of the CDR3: TGTGCCAGCAGCTTAGCCGAGGGACTTGGCTACACCTTC.